This TCR beta chain emerged from a study of T cell changes during pregnancy in multiple sclerosis. Profiled with immunoSEQ multiplex PCR; TCRdb holds only in-frame clones, not every one. The sample records roughly 24,000 clones, about 83% being singletons. J gave up 8 bases and V 4 bases, and 6 bases lay outside the gene matches. CDR3 length: 14 amino acids. Germline V gene sequence: CDR1 MNHNS, CDR2 SASEGT. Sequenced here: CD8+ T cells from peripheral blood mononuclear cells, sampled before pregnancy. The rearrangement uses TRBV6-1 and TRBJ2-4; 9 nucleotides agree with TRBD2. The clonotype originates from a female donor with multiple sclerosis, enrolled in a pregnancy study. This chain's CDR3 is CASSVKREVDIQYF. The CDR3 DNA reads TGTGCCAGCAGTGTTAAGCGGGAGGTGGACATTCAGTACTTC.